This is a list of T cell receptor beta chains from one sample in a study of T cells after yellow fever vaccination. TCRdb independently ran MiXCR on the 5' RACE reads; one entry per CDR3 protein. The sample includes 200,000 to 300,000 distinct CDR3 sequences, around 13% of them seen just once. Here the sequenced sample was CD4+ T cells sorted from PBMCs, taken 45 days after the yellow fever booster vaccination. These receptors were obtained from a man younger than 40 who received the YFV17D yellow fever vaccine. The CDR3 runs from the conserved cysteine through the conserved F or W. D genes are given only for firm matches. Size is stated for part of the rows, as once, few or many counts, or as a class when the clone is expanded.

V gene,D gene,clone size,J gene,CDR3 DNA,CDR3 protein
TRBV12-3/TRBV12-4,NA,few,TRBJ1-5,TGTGCCAGCAGCTTACTAGACAGCAACAATCAGCCCCAGCATTTT,CASSLLDSNNQPQHF
TRBV7-6,NA,few,TRBJ1-6,TGTGCCAGCAGCTTAACAGGGATTGGAAATTCACCCCTCCACTTT,CASSLTGIGNSPLHF
TRBV24-1,TRBD2,few,TRBJ2-2,TGTGCCAACCCACTGGCGGGAGGGAACACCGGGGAGCTGTTTTTT,CANPLAGGNTGELFF
TRBV7-2,NA,few,TRBJ2-1,TGTGCCAGCAGCGTATCTAGCCCCGAGGGGTACAATGAGCAGTTCTTC,CASSVSSPEGYNEQFF
TRBV5-1,NA,NA,TRBJ2-2,TGCGCCAGCAGCCCCGACAGTCCGAACACCGGGGAGCTGTTTTTT,CASSPDSPNTGELFF
TRBV20-1,NA,NA,TRBJ1-2,TGCAGTGCTCCCTTGAAGGGGGTGGGTGGCTACACCTTC,CSAPLKGVGGYTF
TRBV5-4,NA,NA,TRBJ2-3,TGTGCCAGCAGCCCGAGCAAGGGGGAATTGGGCACAGATACGCAGTATTTT,CASSPSKGELGTDTQYF
TRBV10-3,TRBD2,NA,TRBJ2-3,TGTGCCATCAGTGAGTCTCTAGCGGACCAGATAATTATCACAGATACGCAGTATTTT,CAISESLADQIIITDTQYF
TRBV15,NA,NA,TRBJ2-1,TGTGCCACCAGCAGAGAGGGCAGCTACAATGAGCAGTTCTTC,CATSREGSYNEQFF
TRBV5-1,NA,NA,TRBJ2-1,TGCGCCAGCAGCTGGCCCGACAGTAGAAGCGACAGAGAAGTTTACAATGAGCAGTTCTTC,CASSWPDSRSDREVYNEQFF
TRBV20-1,NA,many,TRBJ2-4,TGCAGTGCTAGAAAGCCATCCCTAGCCAAAAACATTCAGTACTTC,CSARKPSLAKNIQYF
TRBV5-6,TRBD1,NA,TRBJ2-5,TGTGCCAGCAGCTCCAGGGGGCAAGAGACCCAGTACTTC,CASSSRGQETQYF
TRBV5-6,TRBD2,NA,TRBJ2-7,TGTGCCAGCAGCTTGCCTAGCGGGTACGAGCAGTACTTC,CASSLPSGYEQYF
TRBV7-9,NA,few,TRBJ2-3,TGTGCCAGCAGCTTAGGACTAGGCGGCGAGACGGAGTATTTT,CASSLGLGGETEYF
TRBV28,TRBD2,few,TRBJ2-5,TGTGCCAGCAAAGTTTACTCAGCGGGAGTGGGGGAGACCCAGTACTTC,CASKVYSAGVGETQYF
TRBV29-1,NA,many,TRBJ1-2,TGCAGCGTTGGAGGGGACTATGGCTACACCTTC,CSVGGDYGYTF
TRBV12-3/TRBV12-4,NA,NA,TRBJ1-1,TGTGCCAGCGCCCGGAGGAACCCCAGAGACACTGAAGCTTTCTTT,CASARRNPRDTEAFF
TRBV6-1,TRBD1,NA,TRBJ2-4,TGTGCCAGCAGCCGGACAGGGAGAAGGGAAAACATTCAGTACTTC,CASSRTGRRENIQYF
TRBV28,NA,NA,TRBJ1-2,TGTGCCAGCAGTTTAATTGGACAGAACCTTTATGGCTACACCTTC,CASSLIGQNLYGYTF
TRBV5-1,NA,many,TRBJ2-5,TGCGCCAGCAGCCCCCTTGGGATGAAAGAGACCCAGTACTTC,CASSPLGMKETQYF
TRBV7-8,NA,NA,TRBJ2-3,TGTGCCAGCAGCACGCGGCTTCACACAGATACGCAGTATTTT,CASSTRLHTDTQYF
TRBV11-2,TRBD1,NA,TRBJ1-3,TGTGCCAGCAGCTTGCGCACAGGGGGCTCTGGAAACACCATATATTTT,CASSLRTGGSGNTIYF
TRBV12-3/TRBV12-4,NA,NA,TRBJ2-7,TGTGACAGCAGTTTTAGGTTCGGCAGACCCTACGAGCAGTACTTC,CDSSFRFGRPYEQYF
TRBV4-3,TRBD1,NA,TRBJ2-7,TGCGCCAGCAGCCAAGGGACAGGAGGTGGCTACGAGCAGTACTTC,CASSQGTGGGYEQYF
TRBV7-3,NA,NA,TRBJ2-1,TGTGCCAGCTCAGAGCGGGTCTCGAAGGATGAGCAGTTCTTC,CASSERVSKDEQFF
TRBV20-1,NA,NA,TRBJ1-1,TGCAGTGCTAGCGTTGCGAGACCTGAAGCTTTCTTT,CSASVARPEAFF
TRBV5-1,TRBD1,many,TRBJ1-3,TGCGCCAGCAGCTTCAACCGGGACAGGGGAAACACCATATATTTT,CASSFNRDRGNTIYF
TRBV20-1,TRBD2,NA,TRBJ2-5,TGCAGTGCTAGAGATGGTGGGAGGGCCTTAGAGACCCAGTACTTC,CSARDGGRALETQYF
TRBV5-5,NA,NA,TRBJ2-1,TGTGCCAGCAGCCGTGAGCCCCTTTGGAATGAGCAGTTCTTC,CASSREPLWNEQFF
TRBV11-2,NA,NA,TRBJ2-2,TGTGCCAGCAGCCTACGACATCCAGGACGGGGGTTTATCGGGGAGCTGTTTTTT,CASSLRHPGRGFIGELFF